This T cell receptor (beta chain) was documented in a study of blood T cell repertoires in COVID-19. Only in-frame clones appear in the TCRdb table, and some are missing; sequencing was by immunoSEQ multiplex PCR. The sample shows approximately 140,000 clones, roughly 84% of them seen only once. CDR1 is DFQATT and CDR2 is SNEGSKA in the germline V gene (reference sequence). The V gene end was trimmed by 4 bases and the J gene end by 4 bases; junction bases not matched to a gene: 8. CDR3 length equals 15 residues. This TCR derives from a man aged 25 to 40 with COVID-19, enrolled during active disease. The chain employs TRBV20-1 and TRBJ2-2; 8 bases are shared with TRBD2. Sample: peripheral blood. The CDR3 protein is CSAIESLAGTGELFF. The CDR3 DNA reads TGCAGTGCTATTGAGAGTCTAGCGGGCACCGGGGAGCTGTTTTTT.